The sequence of this TCR beta chain was determined in a study of blood T cell repertoires in COVID-19. Study-wide context: Acute and convalescent COVID-19 samples came from the United States, Italy and Spain. In each case, the material was cDNA or gDNA derived from T cells, B-cell-depleted T cells, or PBMCs.

Trimming removed 3 bases at V and 7 bases at J, with 10 bases between. Germline V lookup: CDR1 LNHDA, CDR2 SQIVND (reference sequence). CDR3 length: 14 residues. Per the original methods: Reference gene primer amplification yielded estimated nucleated cell counts. Sequencing was performed with immunoSEQ multiplex PCR; in TCRdb, only in-frame clones are kept and a portion is missing. V and J calls plus clone size are reproduced from that table; the DNA served to infer D and trimming. The sample has around 320,000 clones, approximately 88% seen once; the top ten hold 5.5% to 7%. Sequencing was performed on peripheral blood. The V gene is TRBV19, the J gene TRBJ1-6, with D perhaps TRBD1 (6 bases). This clonotype was sampled from a woman in her 30s who had recovered from COVID-19. The CDR3 nucleotides read TGTGCCAGTAGTATCCAGGGGCCAAATTCACCCCTCCACTTT. It encodes CASSIQGPNSPLHF.